This TCR beta chain was sequenced during a study of response to subunit inactivated influenza vaccine. Ten or more counts support this clonotype. Its cognate antigen is unknown. One end of the junction does not line up with germline, which may come from a read error. TCRdb re-derived calls from the RT-PCR reads in MiXCR, one entry per CDR3 protein. The table has some 500,000 distinct CDR3 sequences, 10% to 15% seen once. The study's findings and limits: Authors suggested each seasonal flu vaccination may recruit only limited numbers of new T cells.

The V gene's germline CDR1 is SGHRS and CDR2 YFSETQ. This CDR3 comprises 13 residues. This receptor was identified in a man aged 50 to 59 who received an inactivated influenza vaccine. The chain employs TRBV5-1 and TRBJ2-5; D assignment may be TRBD1 or TRBD2 (5 bases each). Specimen: PBMCs from blood, collected more than 35 days after vaccination. The CDR3 nucleotides read TGTGCCAGCAGTTTCCCGGGACGCGAGACCCAGTACTTC. Translation: CASSFPGRETQYF.